This TCR beta chain was sequenced in a study of blood T cell repertoires in COVID-19. About the research overall: Acute and convalescent COVID-19 specimens originated in the United States, Italy and Spain.

The germline gives CDR1 SGHRS, CDR2 YFSETQ. Trimming cost V 1 base and J 0 bases; bases outside gene matches: 10. The CDR3 sequence is 18 residues long. This table comes from immunoSEQ multiplex PCR, and its TCRdb copy is limited to in-frame clones, with some not included. The table lists 200,000 to 250,000 clones, about 86% of them singletons. This receptor was taken from a woman aged 50 to 60 with acute COVID-19. The sequenced material came from PBMCs or T cells enriched from blood (not recorded which). The gene calls are TRBV5-1 and TRBJ2-1, with 7 bases lining up with TRBD1. CDR3 DNA sequence: TGCGCCAGCAGCTTGCCGGCAGGGGGTAAGAGCTCCTACAATGAGCAGTTCTTC. This sequence encodes CASSLPAGGKSSYNEQFF. Looking up the rest from reference TRBV5-1 and TRBJ2-1 gives the full variable domain: KAGVTQTPRYLIKTRGQQVTLSCSPISGHRSVSWYQQTPGQGLQFLFEYFSETQRNKGNFPGRFSGRQFSNSRSEMNVSTLELGDSALYLCASSLPAGGKSSYNEQFFGPGTRLTVL.